The 18 T cell receptor beta chains below all came from one sample that was sequenced in a study of cytomegalovirus exposure and HLA in healthy donors (dated by TCRdb to 2016 to 2017). Receptor libraries were prepared by the immunoSEQ multiplex PCR assay. The multiplex PCR relied on a mix of 60 forward primers for TCR Vbeta segments and 13 reverse primers for TCR Jbeta segments. The clones in this table, taken by TCRdb from immuneACCESS, are in-frame only. Not every clone is retained; where verified, under half of the shortfall comes from an unresolved V gene, and the cause of the rest is unknown. The table for this sample shows some 72,000 clones. The ten largest clonotypes hold about 0.83% of the sample. Sequencing input: PBMCs. Receptors were obtained from a boy under 18 in good health and CMV-seronegative.

This CDR3 is CASSQVTGEAFF. CDR3 DNA: TGCGCCAGCAGCCAAGTTACAGGGGAAGCTTTCTTT. V usage is TRBV4-1 and J usage is TRBJ1-1, with D maybe TRBD1 (6 bases). V lost 1 base to trimming and J lost 8 bases, with 8 bases between them. Per germline, CDR1 MGHRA and CDR2 YSYEKL. The CDR3 totals 12 residues.

J is TRBJ1-4 and V is TRBV7-2, with 8 bases matching TRBD1. This CDR3 region has 16 residues. V was clipped by 3 bases and J by 8 bases; unmatched bases: 11. Germline-derived CDR1 and CDR2 are SGHTA and FQGNSA. CDR3 region: CASSFSSTGESEKLFF. DNA for the CDR3: TGTGCCAGCAGCTTCTCCTCGACAGGGGAGTCGGAAAAACTGTTTTTT.

The chain has TRBV5-8 and TRBJ2-7; the match to TRBD2 covers 11 bases. With 1 base clipped from V and 4 bases from J, the junction kept 1 base outside the gene matches. This CDR3 contains 14 residues. Germline values: CDR1 SGHTS, CDR2 YDEGEE. This chain's CDR3 is CASSLTSGSYEQYF. The CDR3 coding sequence is TGTGCCAGCAGCTTGACTAGCGGGAGTTACGAGCAGTACTTC.

The V call is TRBV11-2, the J call TRBJ2-3, with TRBD2 as a possible D gene (7 bases). From germline, CDR1 is SGHAT and CDR2 FQNNGV. The CDR3 is 16 amino acids. Trimming stripped 3 bases from V and 0 bases from J, with 13 bases between. CDR3 loop: CASSLGGGASTDTQYF. The CDR3 nucleotides read TGTGCCAGCAGCTTGGGAGGGGGGGCGAGCACAGATACGCAGTATTTT.

The rearrangement links TRBV5-1 to TRBJ2-1, with D possibly TRBD1 on 6 matching bases. This CDR3 spans 16 amino acids. Germline V gives CDR1 SGHRS, CDR2 YFSETQ. V shed 1 base and J shed 5 bases, with 16 bases lying between them. CDR3: CASSLFSGQLNNEQFF. CDR3 coding DNA: TGCGCCAGCAGCTTGTTTTCCGGACAGTTAAACAATGAGCAGTTCTTC. Variable domain in full (rest from reference TRBV5-1 and TRBJ2-1): KAGVTQTPRYLIKTRGQQVTLSCSPISGHRSVSWYQQTPGQGLQFLFEYFSETQRNKGNFPGRFSGRQFSNSRSEMNVSTLELGDSALYLCASSLFSGQLNNEQFFGPGTRLTVL.

This chain links TRBV11-2 with TRBJ2-3; unclear D gene. This CDR3 spans 14 amino acids. The germline V gene has CDR1 SGHAT and CDR2 FQNNGV. V lost 0 bases to trimming and J lost 8 bases, with 12 bases between them. CDR3 residues: CASSLEIMPGTQYF. CDR3 nucleotides: TGTGCCAGCAGCTTAGAAATTATGCCCGGTACGCAGTATTTT.

The chain combines TRBV15 with TRBJ1-2; D unclear. Germline loops: CDR1 LNHNV, CDR2 YYDKDF (reference sequence). The V end was cut by 0 bases, the J end by 2 bases, with 10 bases between. The CDR3 extends over 15 amino acids. The CDR3 spells CATSRDHPGNYGYTF. CDR3 sequence (DNA): TGTGCCACCAGCAGAGATCATCCCGGGAACTATGGCTACACCTTC.

The chain carries TRBV19 and TRBJ2-7; TRBD1 matches at 7 bases. The CDR3 length is 14 residues. Per germline, CDR1 LNHDA and CDR2 SQIVND (reference sequence). V was clipped by 4 bases and J by 2 bases; unmatched bases: 5. This CDR3 is CASSTPGQTYEQYF. The DNA for the CDR3 is TGTGCCAGTAGTACCCCGGGACAGACCTACGAGCAGTACTTC.

CDR3 protein: CSVTGDYGYTF. The CDR3 nucleotides are TGCAGCGTTACAGGTGACTATGGCTACACCTTC. V and J are TRBV29-1 and TRBJ1-2; tentative D call: TRBD1 (5 bases). This CDR3 contains 11 residues. Germline assignment: CDR1 SQVTM and CDR2 ANQGSEA. V lost 5 bases to trimming and J lost 3 bases, with 7 bases between them. Based on the CDR3 plus reference TRBV29-1 and TRBJ1-2, the full variable domain is SAVISQKPSRDICQRGTSLTIQCQVDSQVTMMFWYRQQPGQSLTLIATANQGSEATYESGFVIDKFPISRPNLTFSTLTVSNMSPEDSSIYLCSVTGDYGYTFGSGTRLTVV.

The CDR3 loop is CASSRSYGDTEAFF. The CDR3 nucleotides are TGTGCCAGCAGTAGGAGCTACGGGGACACTGAAGCTTTCTTT. This sequence joins TRBV6-1 and TRBJ1-1; D not resolved. CDR1 MNHNS and CDR2 SASEGT come from the germline V gene. CDR3 length equals 14 residues. Between the trimmed V and J ends, which lost 5 bases and 3 bases, there was a span of 13 bases.

The gene calls are TRBV4-3 and TRBJ2-7; the D gene is possibly TRBD2 (6 bases). CDR3 length equals 16 residues. Trimming removed 0 bases from V and 1 base from J, with 13 bases in between. Germline lookup yields CDR1 LGHNA and CDR2 YSLEER. As DNA, the CDR3 is TGCGCCAGCAGCCAAGAGTTAGGTAGCGGATCCTACGAGCAGTACTTC. It codes for CASSQELGSGSYEQYF.

This chain's CDR3 is CASSQVRGSWFTEAFF. CDR3 sequence (DNA): TGTGCCAGCAGCCAAGTTCGTGGCAGTTGGTTCACTGAAGCTTTCTTT. The gene calls are TRBV14 and TRBJ1-1; D is unresolved. The length of the CDR3 is 16 residues. V was pared by 1 base and J by 4 bases, with 16 bases between. Germline V gives CDR1 SGHDN, CDR2 FVKESK.

V gene TRBV4-1 combines with J gene TRBJ2-2, with 13 bases lining up with TRBD2. Trimming took 3 bases from V and 2 from J; bases not matched to a gene: 9. The germline V gene encodes CDR1 MGHRA and CDR2 YSYEKL. The CDR3 sequence is 19 residues long. The CDR3 DNA sequence: TGCGCCAGCAGCCATTACCAACTAGCGGGAGGGCATAACACCGGGGAGCTGTTTTTT. Residues: CASSHYQLAGGHNTGELFF.

The V gene is TRBV9, the J gene TRBJ2-3; 14 positions agree with TRBD2. The CDR3 is 16 residues long. Germline-derived CDR1 and CDR2 are SGDLS and YYNGEE. V lost 3 bases, J lost 6 bases, and 6 bases stayed unmatched. The CDR3 loop reads CASSARGLAGADTQYF. The CDR3 bases are TGTGCCAGCAGCGCCCGGGGACTAGCGGGGGCGGATACGCAGTATTTT.

This chain joins TRBV29-1 and TRBJ2-1, with 9 bases fitting TRBD1. Trimming took 3 bases from V and 2 from J; bases not matched to a gene: 2. CDR1 is SQVTM and CDR2 is ANQGSEA in the germline V gene. CDR3 length equals 14 residues. The CDR3 sequence: CSVDRDRAYNEQFF. The CDR3 coding sequence is TGCAGCGTTGACCGGGACAGGGCCTACAATGAGCAGTTCTTC.

V is TRBV6-4 and J is TRBJ2-3, with 10 bases fitting TRBD2. CDR1 is MRHNA, CDR2 SNTAGT, per germline. CDR3 length equals 15 residues. V lost 6 bases and J lost 2; bases outside the gene matches: 5. CDR3 sequence: CASSFGLADTDTQYF. The CDR3 DNA reads as TGTGCCAGCAGCTTCGGACTAGCGGACACAGATACGCAGTATTTT.

The chain has TRBV19 and TRBJ1-1; unclear D gene. Trimming stripped 5 bases from V and 1 base from J, with 5 bases between. This CDR3 comprises 12 residues. CDR1 is LNHDA and CDR2 is SQIVND in the germline V gene (reference sequence). CDR3 sequence reads: CASSAGNTEAFF. The CDR3 DNA follows: TGTGCCAGTAGTGCGGGGAACACTGAAGCTTTCTTT.

The chain couples TRBV10-3 to TRBJ2-2; TRBD2 agrees at 7 bases. The CDR3 consists of 15 residues. V shed 4 bases, J shed 2 bases, and the junction held 4 bases outside the gene matches. Germline CDR1 and CDR2: ENHRY and SYGVKD. In DNA form, the CDR3 reads TGTGCCATCAGTGGGAGCGGGAACAACACCGGGGAGCTGTTTTTT. Translating gives CAISGSGNNTGELFF.